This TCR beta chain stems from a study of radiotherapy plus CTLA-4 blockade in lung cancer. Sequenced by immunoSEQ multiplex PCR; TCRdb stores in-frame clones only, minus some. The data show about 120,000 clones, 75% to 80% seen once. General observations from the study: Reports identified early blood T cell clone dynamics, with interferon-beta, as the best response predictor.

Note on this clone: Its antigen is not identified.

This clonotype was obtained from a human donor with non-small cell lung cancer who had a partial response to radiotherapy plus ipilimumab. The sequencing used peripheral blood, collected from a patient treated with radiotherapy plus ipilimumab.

CDR3 coding DNA: TGCGCCAGCAGCCAAGATTGGGGGGGATCCTACAATGAGCAGTTCTTC. Its translation: CASSQDWGGSYNEQFF. The rearrangement links TRBV4-1 to TRBJ2-1; 7 nucleotides line up with TRBD2. Trimming removed 0 bases from V and 1 base from J; junction bases left unmatched: 3. CDR1 and CDR2 from the germline V gene are MGHRA and YSYEKL. The CDR3 sequence is 16 residues long.